These T cell receptor beta chains were read from a single sample in a study of shared clonotypes between healthy human individuals. Only in-frame clones appear in the TCRdb table, and some are missing; sequencing was by immunoSEQ multiplex PCR. The top ten hold approximately 1.7% of the sample, which has about 2,100,000 clones, under 95% seen once. The specimen sequenced was naive CD8+ T cells from PBMCs. The receptors were gathered from a man between 18 and 35 years old in good health. Some clones in this sample may be carry-over from other donors' samples. Each CDR3 is given with its conserved first and last residue. The D gene is left open where the match is weak. A clone size is listed for some rows: how often the clone was seen (once, few, many), or a class if it is expanded.

>TRBV6-6|-|TRBJ1-3|-
TGTGCCAGCAGTTACTTGCCGGATTCAGGAAACACCATATATTTT
CASSYLPDSGNTIYF
>TRBV11-2|TRBD1|TRBJ2-1|-
TGTGCCAGCAGCGGCCGGGACAGGGAGTTCTACAATGAGCAGTTCTTC
CASSGRDREFYNEQFF
>TRBV21-1|-|TRBJ2-5|-
TGTGCCAGCCGCGGGCCGAGAAGCGGCCAAGAGACCCAGTACTTC
CASRGPRSGQETQYF
>TRBV28|TRBD2|TRBJ2-7|once
TGTGCCAGCAGCTGGGGGCGGGGGGCCTACGAGCAGTACTTC
CASSWGRGAYEQYF
>TRBV9|-|TRBJ2-5|-
TGTGCCAGCAGCGTAGGGGACCAAGAGACCCAGTACTTC
CASSVGDQETQYF
>TRBV10-3|TRBD2|TRBJ2-7|-
TGTGCCATCAGTGGCATGACTAGCGGGGGTCTAACTTCCTACGAGCAGTACTTC
CAISGMTSGGLTSYEQYF
>TRBV25-1|TRBD1|TRBJ1-1|few
TGTGCCAGCAGGTACAGGGGCGGCACTGAAGCTTTCTTT
CASRYRGGTEAFF
>TRBV5-5|-|TRBJ2-6|-
TGTGCCAGCAGCTTGCTCAGGGGCGATAGCTCTGGGGCCAACGTCCTGACTTTC
CASSLLRGDSSGANVLTF
>TRBV19|TRBD2|TRBJ2-7|-
TGTGCCAGTAGTAATGTTCGGGAGGGCCGTTACGAGCAGTACTTC
CASSNVREGRYEQYF
>TRBV29-1|TRBD2|TRBJ2-1|-
TGCAGCGTTGAACTCGGGACTAGTAGGTACAATGAGCAGTTCTTC
CSVELGTSRYNEQFF
>TRBV6-5|-|TRBJ2-1|-
TGTGCCAGCAGCCCGGGCTTTGGTGGGGGTGAGCAGTTCTTC
CASSPGFGGGEQFF
>TRBV27|TRBD2|TRBJ2-7|-
TGTGCCAGCAGTTTTGGGCTAGCGGTGGCCTACGAGCAGTACTTC
CASSFGLAVAYEQYF
>TRBV9|TRBD2|TRBJ2-5|-
TGTGCCAGCAGCGTGAGCGGGACGCAAGAGACCCAGTACTTC
CASSVSGTQETQYF
>TRBV4-2|TRBD1|TRBJ2-5|-
TGTGCCAGCAGCCAAGAGACAGGGTTTCTTAGCGCGGAGACCCAGTACTTC
CASSQETGFLSAETQYF
>TRBV5-1|-|TRBJ2-1|-
TGCGCCAGCAGCCCAGCAGCCACTGAGCAGTTCTTC
CASSPAATEQFF
>TRBV7-9|-|TRBJ2-6|-
TGTGCCAGCAGCCCCCGGGACAAGTACCCCTCTGGGGCCAACGTCCTGACTTTC
CASSPRDKYPSGANVLTF
>TRBV27|-|TRBJ2-7|-
TGTGCCAGCAGTCCCCTTTCCGTTCCCTACGAGCAGTACTTC
CASSPLSVPYEQYF
>TRBV28|-|TRBJ2-5|once
TGTGCCAGCACTATATCCGGACAATTAGTAGAGACCCAGTACTTC
CASTISGQLVETQYF
>TRBV18|TRBD1|TRBJ2-7|few
TGTGCCAGCTCACCTAGTAGACAGGGGACCTACGAGCAGTACTTC
CASSPSRQGTYEQYF
>TRBV29-1|TRBD1|TRBJ1-3|-
TGCAGCGTGAGACAGGGAAGCTCTGGAAACACCATATATTTT
CSVRQGSSGNTIYF
>TRBV6-1|-|TRBJ2-3|-
TGTGCCAGCAGTGAAAAGAGGGGGACTTTTTTGGATACGCAGTATTTT
CASSEKRGTFLDTQYF
>TRBV28|TRBD1|TRBJ2-3|-
TGTGCCAGCAGTTTTCGAGGGGGCGGTGAAGATACGCAGTATTTT
CASSFRGGGEDTQYF
>TRBV10-1|-|TRBJ2-2|-
TGCGCCAGCAGTGAGCATAAGCGTTACACCGGGGAGCTGTTTTTT
CASSEHKRYTGELFF
>TRBV30|TRBD1|TRBJ1-1|-
TGTGCCTGGAGTGTACGACAGGGGTACACTGAAGCTTTCTTT
CAWSVRQGYTEAFF
>TRBV9|-|TRBJ1-4|-
TGTGCCAGCAGCGTAGCGGGGGGGCTGGGTGAAAAACTGTTTTTT
CASSVAGGLGEKLFF
>TRBV13|TRBD2|TRBJ2-2|-
TGTGCCAGCAGCTCTCCGACTAGCGGGAGGGCCGCCGGGGAGCTGTTTTTT
CASSSPTSGRAAGELFF
>TRBV27|-|TRBJ2-7|-
TGTGCCAGCAGTTTTGTCGGGGCCTACGAGCAGTACTTC
CASSFVGAYEQYF
>TRBV7-9|TRBD1|TRBJ2-1|-
TGTGCCAGCAGCCAGGGACAGAATGAGCAGTTCTTC
CASSQGQNEQFF
>TRBV5-1|-|TRBJ1-1|-
TGCGCCAGCAGCTTGGTGGGGTCTGGCACTGAAGCTTTCTTT
CASSLVGSGTEAFF
>TRBV5-1|TRBD2|TRBJ2-7|-
TGCGCCAGCAGCTTCAGACTAGCGGGAGTCCGGGCGAGGACCTACGAGCAGTACTTC
CASSFRLAGVRARTYEQYF
>TRBV7-9|TRBD1|TRBJ2-7|-
TGTGCCAGCAGCCACCGGGACAGCCCCTACGAGCAGTACTTC
CASSHRDSPYEQYF
>TRBV29-1|-|TRBJ2-4|-
TGCAGCGTTGTAGCGCAGGGCCCATCTTTAGCCAAAAACATTCAGTACTTC
CSVVAQGPSLAKNIQYF
>TRBV13|-|TRBJ1-1|-
TGTGCCAGCAGTGGAGACCAGAACACTGAAGCTTTCTTT
CASSGDQNTEAFF